This T cell receptor beta chain was profiled in a study of blood T cell repertoires in COVID-19. Data came from immunoSEQ multiplex PCR; TCRdb stores just in-frame clones and leaves some out. Seen here are under 60,000 clones, roughly 87% observed once, and the top ten hold about 10%. Trimming cost V 6 bases and J 8 bases; bases outside gene matches: 6. This CDR3 region has 13 residues. CDR1 and CDR2 from the germline V gene are SNHLY and FYNNEI. The genes are TRBV2 and TRBJ1-2, with 10 bases aligning to TRBD1. The TCR was taken from a human donor in a cohort sampled during active COVID-19. The sequenced sample was peripheral blood. CDR3 sequence (DNA): TGTGCCAGCAGCAGACAGGGGGCAAGGGGCTACACCTTC. Protein sequence: CASSRQGARGYTF.